This record looks at one T cell receptor beta chain sequence and its context. Its antigen remains unidentified. Base qualities are not at hand, and no much larger clone is one base apart. Including cysteine and phenylalanine, the CDR3 has 18 amino acids. The sequence is cut down to CDR3 DNA, 54 bases in frame from base 1. At the junction V is shortened by 2 bases and J by 6 bases; bases outside the gene matches: 13. The germline V gene (reference sequence) yields LNHDA for CDR1 and SQIVND for CDR2. These data come from a study of tumor-infiltrating lymphocytes in localized non-small cell lung cancer (dated by TCRdb to the early 2020s). About the full investigation: The cohort included patients whose samples were collected after neoadjuvant chemotherapy, as well as both smokers and never-smokers and several histologies. Alongside flow cytometry, multiplex immunofluorescence, RNA-seq, exome sequencing and proteomics, TCR sequencing was applied to the same patients as one of several integrated assays. The overall ICON cohort was composed of roughly 150 surgical patients with localized non-small cell lung cancer whose tumors were resected. For approximately 50 patients, immunoSEQ T-cell fraction was compared between paired tumor and uninvolved lung. Each patient contributed resected tumor tissue and uninvolved lung tissue from the same patient, described as non-adjacent to the tumor.

Results the study describes overall, beyond this receptor: Because different assays used different pieces of the same tissue, intratumor heterogeneity could not be separated from technical variation. Higher T cell infiltration in tumors than in uninvolved lung tissue was supported by TCRbeta sequencing, consistent with immunofluorescence CD3 counts. Assay coverage differed among patients according to how much tissue was available, so only a subset of the cohort had TCR sequencing. TCR-derived T-cell fraction did not differ between the flow cytometry-defined immunotypes IM1 (good prognosis) and IM2 (poor prognosis). No association of tumor T-cell fraction from TCR sequencing with recurrence-free survival was found (p = 0.61).

The first patient joined ICON in the first half of 2016, and enrollment wrapped up when the last patient was enrolled in late 2018. A subcohort of roughly 71 patients provided fresh tumor and matched uninvolved tissue for in-depth immune analyses, with TCR sequencing among those analyses. TCR sequencing was performed on DNA isolated from bulk tissue, without cell sorting. The immunoSEQ assay used for TCR sequencing gave the T-cell fraction in both tumor and uninvolved lung tissue. The study's processing was this. In the survival analysis, patients were divided into a high T-cell fraction group (upper tertile) and a low T-cell fraction group (lower two tertiles), and the two groups were compared using a log-rank test. A signed-rank test was used to check for differences in T-cell fraction between paired tumor and uninvolved lung. Sourced from immuneACCESS, this table was stored by TCRdb with only in-frame sequences that have V and J called. A share of the clones is absent; for the studies checked, an unresolved V gene accounts for under half, and the remainder has no known explanation. Clone size and the V and J calls come from that table; the DNA yielded D and trimming. The sample table holds about 16,000 clones, of which around 41% were seen once. The ten most abundant clones make up approximately 15% of the sample.

This TCR derives from a human donor with non-small cell lung cancer. Specimen: lung tumor tissue. The chain is assembled from TRBV19 and TRBJ2-1, with 10 central nucleotides matching TRBD2. The CDR3 corresponds to CASSIPPALAGVPNEQFF. The DNA reads as follows: TGTGCCAGTAGTATACCGCCGGCTCTAGCGGGGGTTCCCAATGAGCAGTTCTTC.